What follows are 28 T cell receptor beta chains derived from one specimen sequenced in a study of blood T cells in healthy people across ages. The authors ran a second PCR of 7 to 11 cycles using a sample-barcoded 5' primer and a J-beta primer mix. Via MiXCR, TCRdb re-called the 5' RACE reads, giving one row per CDR3 protein. This table holds over 950,000 distinct CDR3 sequences, 51% found once. What was sequenced was blood. These receptors were collected from a woman aged 55-69 years in good health.

Here the CDR3 DNA reads TGCAGCTCCGCACAGGGGACTTCTAACTATGGCTACACCTTC. Protein: CSSAQGTSNYGYTF. The chain combines TRBV29-1 with TRBJ1-2, with 7 bases fitting TRBD1. V dropped 8 bases and J dropped 0; count of bases not matched to a gene: 9. CDR1 and CDR2 (germline): SQVTM, ANQGSEA. The CDR3 sequence is 14 residues long.

The CDR3 loop reads CSAPPRALNEQFF. The CDR3 DNA follows: TGCAGTGCCCCCCCCCGGGCCCTAAATGAGCAGTTCTTC. This rearrangement joins TRBV20-1 to TRBJ2-1, with D unclear. The V end lost 6 bases, the J end lost 7 bases, and 16 bases lay between the germline ends. The germline V gene has CDR1 DFQATT and CDR2 SNEGSKA (reference sequence). The CDR3 has 13 residues.

The chain uses TRBV28 and TRBJ2-5; 11 nucleotides line up with TRBD2. The CDR3 is 19 residues long. Germline V CDR1 and CDR2: MDHEN, SYDVKM. Trimming took 1 base from V and 5 from J; bases not matched to a gene: 15. The CDR3 nucleotides read TGTGCCAGCAGTTTATTCATGGTTAGCGGGAGGGCCGGCGGGGAGACCCAGTACTTC. Its protein is CASSLFMVSGRAGGETQYF.

This clonotype has more than one count but fewer than ten. The CDR3 sequence is CASSLTSGSDEQFF. Written as DNA, the CDR3 is TGTGCCAGCAGTTTGACTAGCGGGAGCGATGAGCAGTTCTTC. The chain links TRBV12-3 or TRBV12-4 to TRBJ2-1; TRBD2 matches 12 bases. The CDR3 runs 14 residues. V gave up 3 bases and J gave up 8 bases; unmatched junction bases: 2.

CDR3 protein: CASSWDHQETQYF. CDR3 coding DNA: TGTGCCAGCAGCTGGGACCACCAAGAGACCCAGTACTTC. The gene calls are TRBV7-2 and TRBJ2-5, with D perhaps TRBD1 or TRBD2 (5 bases each). With 4 bases removed from V and 0 bases from J, the gap between germline ends came to 6 bases. This CDR3 is 13 amino acids long. CDR1 and CDR2 from the germline V gene are SGHTA and FQGNSA.

Details on this clonotype: This CDR3 is missing its conserved last phenylalanine or tryptophan, likely due to a read error. This chain joins TRBV4-2 and TRBJ2-1; 14 bases fit TRBD2. V shed 0 bases, J shed 12 bases, and the junction held 7 bases outside the gene matches. CDR3 length equals 16 residues. Germline CDR1 reads LGHNA; CDR2 reads YNFKEQ. The CDR3 reads CASSQEGTSGSDRQFL. CDR3 in DNA: TGTGCCAGCAGCCAAGAGGGGACTAGCGGGAGCGATCGGCAGTTCTTA.

This clonotype was seen a handful of times. The rearrangement uses TRBV6-5 and TRBJ2-7, with 8 bases identical to TRBD1. V was pared by 6 bases and J by 4 bases, with 5 bases of the junction left unmatched. Germline CDR1 reads MNHEY; CDR2 reads SVGAGI. There are 13 residues in the CDR3. For the CDR3, the DNA is TGTGCCAGCAGAAACAGGGGGGAATACGAGCAGTACTTC. This gives the protein CASRNRGEYEQYF.

This chain connects TRBV20-1 to TRBJ2-7; 7 bases map to TRBD2. The germline gives CDR1 DFQATT, CDR2 SNEGSKA (reference sequence). The CDR3 extends over 15 amino acids. The junction had 11 bases not matched to a gene; V was cut back by 0 bases and J by 6 bases. DNA for the CDR3: TGCAGTGCTAGAGAGAGCGGGACCTTTACGGGCGAGCAGTACTTC. Encoded protein: CSARESGTFTGEQYF.

J is TRBJ2-5 and V is TRBV28, with 10 bases that match TRBD1. The CDR3 consists of 15 residues. Germline V gene lookup returns CDR1 MDHEN and CDR2 SYDVKM. V was pared by 6 bases and J by 11 bases, with 15 bases of the junction left unmatched. The CDR3 DNA sequence: TGTGCCAGCAGGGACGACAGGGGGCGTACTGGGGAGCAGTACTTC. Residues: CASRDDRGRTGEQYF.

The CDR3 region is CASGGFRDRPYEQYF. CDR3 DNA: TGTGCCAGCGGGGGTTTCCGGGACAGACCCTACGAGCAGTACTTC. This chain connects TRBV2 to TRBJ2-7; the match to TRBD1 covers 7 bases. Unmatched junction bases numbered 12, after V lost 8 bases and J lost 2 bases. This CDR3 spans 15 amino acids. Per germline, CDR1 SNHLY and CDR2 FYNNEI.

In nucleotides, the CDR3 is TGCAGTGCTAGCGGGGGGACCCTTAACTATGGCTACACCTTC. Protein sequence: CSASGGTLNYGYTF. The V gene is TRBV20-1, the J gene TRBJ1-2; D is perhaps TRBD1 (5 bases). In germline, CDR1 is DFQATT, CDR2 SNEGSKA (reference sequence). The CDR3 has 14 amino acids. V was shortened by 3 bases and J by 1 base, with 12 bases between the two germline ends.

This chain connects TRBV19 to TRBJ2-7; D possibly corresponds to TRBD2 (5 bases). The V gene lost 3 bases and the J gene lost 4 bases, with 16 bases spanning the gap. The CDR3 runs 15 residues. Germline V gene lookup returns CDR1 LNHDA and CDR2 SQIVND (reference sequence). The CDR3 here is CASSMASGPYYEQYF. The CDR3 region has the DNA TGTGCCAGTAGTATGGCCAGCGGACCCTATTACGAGCAGTACTTC. Combining the CDR3 with reference TRBV19 and TRBJ2-7 gives the whole variable domain DGGITQSPKYLFRKEGQNVTLSCEQNLNHDAMYWYRQDPGQGLRLIYYSQIVNDFQKGDIAEGYSVSREKKESFPLTVTSAQKNPTAFYLCASSMASGPYYEQYFGPGTRLTVT.

This clonotype was observed a handful of times. This sequence joins TRBV28 and TRBJ2-5; D is perhaps TRBD2 (6 bases). This CDR3 spans 15 amino acids. With 3 bases removed from V and 2 bases from J, the gap between germline ends came to 13 bases. In germline, CDR1 is MDHEN, CDR2 SYDVKM. The CDR3 DNA reads as TGTGCCAGCAGTTTGGGGGGATCTCTACAAGAGACCCAGTACTTC. This encodes CASSLGGSLQETQYF.

This clonotype was detected only once. This chain joins TRBV6-2 or TRBV6-3 and TRBJ1-2; D remains ambiguous. This CDR3 comprises 12 residues. Germline assignment: CDR1 MNHEY and CDR2 SVGEGT. Trimming removed 8 bases at V and 5 bases at J, with 12 bases between. The CDR3 region is CASGLGPYGYTF. The CDR3 DNA sequence: TGTGCCAGCGGCCTAGGGCCATATGGCTACACCTTC.

V and J are TRBV10-3 and TRBJ2-7; 7 bases are a match to TRBD2. The CDR3 consists of 16 residues. V lost 3 bases to trimming and J lost 7 bases; unmatched junction nucleotides: 15. Germline V gives CDR1 ENHRY, CDR2 SYGVKD. CDR3 coding DNA: TGTGCCATCAGTGATCTTAGCGGGCACAACCCATTGGAGCAGTACTTC. Its translation: CAISDLSGHNPLEQYF.

J is TRBJ2-6 and V is TRBV12-1. TRBV12-1 is a known pseudogene. CDR3 size: 18 residues. CDR3 nucleotides: TGTGCCAGCAGCTTTGGGCGCAATTTGGCATCTGGGGCCAACGTCCTGACTTTC. Protein sequence: CASSFGRNLASGANVLTF.

The chain couples TRBV7-9 to TRBJ2-3; D gene uncertain. Germline V CDR1 and CDR2: SEHNR, FQNEAQ (reference sequence). Trimming removed 1 base from V and 8 bases from J, with 10 bases in between. The CDR3 has 13 residues. CDR3 in DNA: TGTGCCAGCAGCTTAGACGGACCAGGTACGCAGTATTTT. It encodes CASSLDGPGTQYF. Full variable domain (outside the CDR3, taken from reference TRBV7-9 and TRBJ2-3): DTGVSQNPRHKITKRGQNVTFRCDPISEHNRLYWYRQTLGQGPEFLTYFQNEAQLEKSRLLSDRFSAERPKGSFSTLEIQRTEQGDSAMYLCASSLDGPGTQYFGPGTRLTVL.

The chain couples TRBV9 to TRBJ2-1; weak D call: TRBD2 (5 bases). The DNA end lines up better with TRBJ2-7; the J call may be wrong. Germline CDR1 is SGDLS and CDR2 is YYNGEE. There are 15 residues in the CDR3. DNA of the CDR3: TGTGCCAGCAGCGGGGTTAGCGCTCTCTACAATGAGCAGTACTTC. As protein: CASSGVSALYNEQYF.

As for this clonotype: Germline is not matched at one junction end, which may reflect a read error. The chain links TRBV6-1 to TRBJ2-7; no clear D. The germline gives CDR1 MNHNS, CDR2 SASEGT. This CDR3 is 12 amino acids long. The CDR3 region is CASSEWTYEQYF. In DNA form, the CDR3 reads TGCGCCAGCAGTGAATGGACCTACGAGCAGTACTTC.

This clonotype occurred once. The V call is TRBV4-1, the J call TRBJ2-7; 9 bases line up with TRBD1. The CDR3 runs 15 residues. The germline CDR1 and CDR2 sequences are MGHRA and YSYEKL. The trim removed 0 bases at V and 3 bases at J, leaving 3 bases unmatched. The DNA of the CDR3 is TGCGCCAGCAGCCAAGAACTGGGACAGGGCTACGAGCAGTACTTC. Protein sequence: CASSQELGQGYEQYF.

The J gene is TRBJ2-3, the V gene TRBV27; TRBD1 is a possible D gene (6 bases). The CDR3 runs to 15 residues. V was pared by 5 bases and J by 4 bases, with 16 bases between. Germline loops: CDR1 MNHEY, CDR2 SMNVEV (reference sequence). Here the CDR3 reads CASSQTGWGADTQYF. Here the CDR3 DNA reads TGTGCCAGCAGTCAGACAGGATGGGGTGCAGATACGCAGTATTTT.

This chain links TRBV20-1 with TRBJ2-3; 9 positions match TRBD2. V shed 5 bases, J shed 3 bases, and the junction held 6 bases outside the gene matches. Per germline, CDR1 DFQATT and CDR2 SNEGSKA (reference sequence). There are 14 residues in the CDR3. CDR3 region: CSAQTSGKTDTQYF. In nucleotides, the CDR3 is TGCAGTGCTCAGACTAGCGGAAAGACAGATACGCAGTATTTT.

This sequence joins TRBV7-2 and TRBJ1-5; maybe TRBD1 (5 bases). Germline CDR1 and CDR2: SGHTA and FQGNSA. CDR3 size: 15 residues. The V end was cut by 7 bases, the J end by 5 bases, with 18 bases between. The chain's CDR3 is CASTIPGRDDQPQHF. The CDR3 bases are TGTGCCAGCACCATACCGGGGAGGGACGATCAGCCCCAGCATTTT. The entire variable domain, with the rest obtained from reference TRBV7-2 and TRBJ1-5, is as follows: GAGVSQSPSNKVTEKGKDVELRCDPISGHTALYWYRQSLGQGLEFLIYFQGNSAPDKSGLPSDRFSAERTGGSVSTLTIQRTQQEDSAVYLCASTIPGRDDQPQHFGDGTRLSIL.

This clonotype has ten or more counts. This chain connects TRBV7-2 to TRBJ2-2; 10 positions agree with TRBD2. V lost 3 bases and J lost 5; bases outside the gene matches: 3. The CDR3 is 15 amino acids. The germline V gene has CDR1 SGHTA and CDR2 FQGNSA. The CDR3 coding sequence is TGTGCCAGCAGCTTGTTAGCGGGAGGAACCGGGGAGCTGTTTTTT. Protein sequence: CASSLLAGGTGELFF.

The V and J genes are TRBV9 and TRBJ2-1; possibly TRBD1 for D (5 bases). Germline-derived CDR1 and CDR2 are SGDLS and YYNGEE. Trimming took 0 bases from V and 6 from J, leaving 13 bases between them. This CDR3 comprises 15 residues. The DNA of the CDR3 is TGTGCCAGCAGCGTAGATGGGGTGACAGTCAATGAGCAGTTCTTC. Translated, it gives CASSVDGVTVNEQFF. The full variable domain, in which reference TRBV9 and TRBJ2-1 provide the parts outside the CDR3, is DSGVTQTPKHLITATGQRVTLRCSPRSGDLSVYWYQQSLDQGLQFLIQYYNGEERAKGNILERFSAQQFPDLHSELNLSSLELGDSALYFCASSVDGVTVNEQFFGPGTRLTVL.

The CDR3 is CASSQDTSGISTDTQYF. The DNA of the CDR3 is TGCGCCAGCAGCCAAGATACGTCCGGGATAAGCACAGATACGCAGTATTTT. The rearrangement joins TRBV4-1 to TRBJ2-3, with D possibly being TRBD2 (5 bases). The ends were cut back, 0 bases at V and 0 bases at J, with 13 bases in the middle. The CDR3 loop spans 17 amino acids. The germline V gene encodes CDR1 MGHRA and CDR2 YSYEKL.

The chain uses TRBV20-1 and TRBJ2-1; 10 bases match TRBD2. The germline V gene has CDR1 DFQATT and CDR2 SNEGSKA (reference sequence). V lost 4 bases and J lost 1; bases outside the gene matches: 10. The CDR3 runs 17 residues. The CDR3 spells CSANGFSGRRSYNEQFF. The CDR3 bases are TGCAGTGCTAACGGATTTAGCGGGAGGCGGTCCTACAATGAGCAGTTCTTC.

This sequence joins TRBV20-1 and TRBJ2-7; 7 bases are shared with TRBD1. Germline V CDR1 and CDR2: DFQATT, SNEGSKA (reference sequence). V shed 6 bases and J 4 bases; nucleotides not matched to a gene: 9. The CDR3 contains 13 residues. CDR3: CSAIGTVSYEQYF. The CDR3 coding sequence is TGCAGTGCGATCGGGACAGTATCGTACGAGCAGTACTTC.